The 20 T cell receptor beta chains below come from one sample, sequenced in a study of T cells after yellow fever vaccination. TCRdb used MiXCR to reprocess the 5' RACE reads, holding one entry per CDR3 protein. This sample has 500,000 to 700,000 distinct CDR3 sequences, with less than 20% found just once. The source material was PBMCs, sampled 15 days after the yellow fever booster vaccination. The receptors shown here come from a young man who received the YFV17D yellow fever vaccine.

This clonotype was found a few times. One end of the junction fails to match germline, which may point to a read error. The V call is TRBV20-1, the J call TRBJ2-4, with D uncertain. The CDR3 sequence is 16 residues long. The V gene's germline CDR1 is DFQATT and CDR2 SNEGSKA (reference sequence). CDR3 sequence: CCARDLVDFAKNIQYF. As DNA, the CDR3 is TGCTGTGCTAGAGATCTAGTAGATTTCGCCAAAAACATTCAGTACTTC.

The V call is TRBV21-1, the J call TRBJ2-7; TRBD1 is taken as the D call from the table, unchecked against the DNA. TRBV21-1 is shown as a pseudogene. CDR3 length: 18 amino acids. CDR3: CASSKPRTGEDSLYEQYF. DNA for the CDR3: TGTGCCAGCAGCAAACCCAGGACAGGGGAGGATTCCCTCTACGAGCAGTACTTC.

In this sample, this clonotype turned up a few times. The chain links TRBV12-3 or TRBV12-4 to TRBJ2-2, with 9 nucleotides matching TRBD1. J lost 6 bases, V lost 6 bases, and 8 bases had no gene match. This CDR3 contains 15 residues. CDR3 nucleotides: TGTGCCAGCAGCCTCGATGACAGGGGGGCCGGGGAGCTGTTTTTT. Its protein product is CASSLDDRGAGELFF.

This clonotype was seen once. In DNA form, the CDR3 reads TGTGCCAGTAGTCGAACGGGCGGAGCAGACTACGAGCAGTACTTC. Translated, it gives CASSRTGGADYEQYF. V usage is TRBV19 and J usage is TRBJ2-7; no reliable D call. The V end was cut by 5 bases, the J end by 3 bases, with 17 bases between. The germline CDR1 and CDR2 sequences are LNHDA and SQIVND (reference sequence). This CDR3 contains 15 residues.

This clonotype turned up a few times. The chain uses TRBV20-1 and TRBJ2-2, with 10 nucleotides matching TRBD2. CDR3 length: 16 residues. V lost 2 bases, J lost 1 base, and 4 bases stayed unmatched. Germline V CDR1 and CDR2: DFQATT, SNEGSKA (reference sequence). This chain's CDR3 is CSARKASGRNTGELFF. The CDR3 bases are TGCAGTGCTAGAAAGGCTAGCGGGAGGAACACCGGGGAGCTGTTTTTT.

Only a few counts were recorded for this clonotype. CDR3 residues: CASIPSFTDTQYF. CDR3 coding DNA: TGTGCCAGCATCCCGAGCTTCACAGATACGCAGTATTTT. V and J are TRBV25-1 and TRBJ2-3, with unresolved D. The CDR3 spans 13 residues. V dropped 7 bases and J dropped 2 bases, with 10 bases sitting between them. CDR1 MGHDK and CDR2 SYGVNS come from the germline V gene. Looking up the rest from reference TRBV25-1 and TRBJ2-3 gives the full variable domain: EADIYQTPRYLVIGTGKKITLECSQTMGHDKMYWYQQDPGMELHLIHYSYGVNSTEKGDLSSESTVSRIRTEHFPLTLESARPSHTSQYLCASIPSFTDTQYFGPGTRLTVL.

The chain uses TRBV10-1 and TRBJ2-5; no firm D call. The V and J ends lost 2 bases and 7 bases respectively, with 11 bases between them. There are 13 residues in the CDR3. Looked up from germline, CDR1 is WNHNN and CDR2 is SYGVQD (reference sequence). The CDR3 DNA is TGCGCCAGCAGTGAGGCCCCCCGTGGGACCCAGTACTTC. It is translated as CASSEAPRGTQYF.

This clonotype was picked up a small number of times. The chain joins TRBV7-2 to TRBJ2-1; no clear D. Germline assignment: CDR1 SGHTA and CDR2 FQGNSA. CDR3 length equals 14 residues. V lost 7 bases and J lost 8, with 18 bases in between. CDR3 residues: CASTPPRGPYEQFF. The CDR3 coding sequence is TGTGCCAGCACCCCTCCCCGAGGTCCGTATGAGCAGTTCTTC.

The V and J genes are TRBV20-1 and TRBJ1-2; possibly TRBD1 for D (6 bases). Looked up from germline, CDR1 is DFQATT and CDR2 is SNEGSKA (reference sequence). The CDR3 is 12 residues long. V lost 2 bases and J lost 8, with 12 bases in between. CDR3 amino acids: CSARRGAGGYTF. For the CDR3, the DNA is TGCAGTGCTAGAAGGGGGGCAGGCGGCTACACCTTC.

V gene TRBV19 combines with J gene TRBJ2-7; perhaps TRBD1 as D (6 bases). Deletions cut 6 bases from V and 1 base from J, with 13 bases between. CDR3 length: 14 residues. Germline V gene lookup returns CDR1 LNHDA and CDR2 SQIVND (reference sequence). CDR3 protein: CASSHRDKSYEQYF. Here the CDR3 DNA reads TGTGCCAGTAGCCACCGGGACAAATCCTACGAGCAGTACTTC.

This clonotype was counted only a few times. V and J are TRBV20-1 and TRBJ2-7; 7 bases agree with TRBD2. CDR1 and CDR2 from the germline V gene are DFQATT and SNEGSKA (reference sequence). V trimming: 5 bases; J trimming: 4 bases; junction bases outside the gene matches: 11. The CDR3 loop spans 14 amino acids. The CDR3 sequence is CSAAIGSGVYEQYF. The CDR3 coding sequence is TGCAGTGCTGCCATAGGAAGCGGGGTTTACGAGCAGTACTTC.

There are a few counts of this clonotype. The V call is TRBV10-3, the J call TRBJ2-5; no clear D gene. The CDR3 is 12 amino acids. Germline V gene data show CDR1 as ENHRY and CDR2 as SYGVKD. The V end was cut by 2 bases, the J end by 6 bases, with 7 bases between. CDR3 in DNA: TGTGCCATCAGTGAGCCTAAGAAGACCCAGTACTTC. Amino acid sequence: CAISEPKKTQYF.

This clonotype was counted only a few times. The chain has TRBV2 and TRBJ2-5; D is unclear. The CDR3 has 11 amino acids. Germline CDR1 reads SNHLY; CDR2 reads FYNNEI. The V and J ends lost 8 bases and 4 bases respectively, with 8 bases between them. The CDR3 coding sequence is TGTGCCAGCCTGAGGATAGAGACCCAGTACTTC. Its protein is CASLRIETQYF.

The chain couples TRBV5-4 to TRBJ2-4, with 8 bases aligning to TRBD2. The V segment lost 4 bases and the J segment 0 bases; nucleotides outside the gene matches: 6. CDR1 is SGHNT and CDR2 is YYREEE in the germline V gene (reference sequence). CDR3 size: 16 residues. The DNA of the CDR3 is TGTGCCAGCAGCGGAACTAGCGGACTAGCCAAAAACATTCAGTACTTC. Translation: CASSGTSGLAKNIQYF.

This clonotype has more than one count but fewer than ten. The rearrangement joins TRBV7-8 to TRBJ2-1; 7 bases align to TRBD2. V shed 0 bases and J 0 bases; nucleotides not matched to a gene: 5. Germline values: CDR1 SGHVS, CDR2 FQNEAQ. There are 17 residues in the CDR3. CDR3 in DNA: TGTGCCAGCAGCTTAGCGTCCGGCGGGAGCTCCTACAATGAGCAGTTCTTC. This encodes CASSLASGGSSYNEQFF.

The chain has TRBV24-1 and TRBJ2-1; possibly TRBD1 for D (6 bases). The CDR3 extends over 17 amino acids. The germline CDR1 and CDR2 sequences are KGHDR and SFDVKD. V lost 2 bases and J 0 bases, leaving 13 bases between the germline ends. CDR3 amino acids: CATSDSLGATSYNEQFF. CDR3 bases: TGTGCCACCAGTGATTCTTTGGGGGCCACCTCCTACAATGAGCAGTTCTTC.

This clonotype was seen a handful of times. The chain combines TRBV3-1 with TRBJ2-1; possible D gene TRBD2, 5 bases. CDR3 size: 11 residues. Trimming stripped 10 bases from V and 10 bases from J, with 14 bases between. Germline CDR1 and CDR2: LGHDT and YNNKEL (reference sequence). CDR3 sequence: CATADSWEQFF. In DNA form, the CDR3 reads TGTGCCACCGCGGACTCCTGGGAGCAGTTCTTC.

The table lists this clonotype with a few counts. The chain employs TRBV20-1 and TRBJ2-1, with 10 positions matching TRBD2. CDR3 size: 15 residues. Trimming removed 0 bases from V and 5 bases from J; junction bases left unmatched: 4. The germline gives CDR1 DFQATT, CDR2 SNEGSKA (reference sequence). The CDR3 DNA reads TGCAGTGCTAGAGATCTTCTAGCGGGAGACAATGAGCAGTTCTTC. It translates to CSARDLLAGDNEQFF.

The V and J genes are TRBV19 and TRBJ1-2; 8 bases align to TRBD1. The trim removed 3 bases at V and 2 bases at J, leaving 2 bases unmatched. The CDR3 is 14 amino acids. Per the germline V gene, CDR1 is LNHDA and CDR2 is SQIVND (reference sequence). The CDR3 DNA reads TGTGCCAGTAGTATGGGGACAGGCAACTATGGCTACACCTTC. Protein sequence: CASSMGTGNYGYTF.

The chain recombines TRBV27 with TRBJ2-1, with 7 bases fitting TRBD1. Germline CDR1 reads MNHEY; CDR2 reads SMNVEV (reference sequence). Germline trimming cut 2 bases from V and 5 bases from J; bases unmatched to any gene: 3. There are 14 residues in the CDR3. The CDR3 nucleotides read TGTGCCAGCAGTTTACCTGACAGGGACAATGAGCAGTTCTTC. Amino acids: CASSLPDRDNEQFF.